The present entry profiles one T cell receptor beta chain with its context. Authors' processing steps: Estimates of nucleated cell counts were drawn from the amplification of reference gene primers. The repertoire was sequenced with immunoSEQ multiplex PCR; TCRdb's copy has only in-frame clones and lacks some. For V, J and clone size, that table is used; D and trimming come from the DNA. This sample has 90,000 to 120,000 clones, with about four fifths found just once. The data were taken from a study of blood T cell repertoires in COVID-19. Study context: Italy, Spain and the United States were the sources of the convalescent and acute COVID-19 samples. Sample material is recorded as cDNA or gDNA derived from T cells, B-cell-depleted T cells, or PBMCs.

This clonotype originated in an older man with acute or convalescent COVID-19. Material for sequencing was peripheral blood.

The CDR3 region is CASSPGEDSPLHF. Written as DNA, the CDR3 is TGTGCCAGCTCACCGGGAGAGGATTCACCCCTCCACTTT. This chain uses TRBV18 with TRBJ1-6; D not certain. The CDR3 contains 13 residues. Germline-derived CDR1 and CDR2 are KGHSH and LQKENI. Trimming took off 3 bases at V and 8 bases at J, with 8 bases between the two ends.